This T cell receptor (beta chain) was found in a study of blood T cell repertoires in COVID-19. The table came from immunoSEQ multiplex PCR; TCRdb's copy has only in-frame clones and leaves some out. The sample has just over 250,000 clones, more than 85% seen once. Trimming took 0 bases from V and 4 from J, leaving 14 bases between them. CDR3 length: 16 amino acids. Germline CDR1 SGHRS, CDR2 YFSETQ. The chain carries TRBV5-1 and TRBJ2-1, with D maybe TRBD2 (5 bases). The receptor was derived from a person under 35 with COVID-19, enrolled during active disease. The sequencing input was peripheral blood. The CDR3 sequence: CASSLAGRALYNEQFF. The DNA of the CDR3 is TGCGCCAGCAGCTTGGCCGGGCGGGCTCTATACAATGAGCAGTTCTTC.